Each of the 21 T cell receptor beta chains below was sequenced from the same sample in a study of blood T cell repertoires in COVID-19. Clones were read by immunoSEQ multiplex PCR, and TCRdb kept only the in-frame ones, dropping some. The sample consists of 150,000 to 200,000 clones, around 87% of them appearing once. The sequenced material came from peripheral blood. These receptors originate from a woman in her seventies with COVID-19, enrolled during active disease.

The CDR3 bases are TGTGCCAGCAGTGAACACATCAAGGGACAGGGGGCGATCTATGGCTACACCTTC. This sequence encodes CASSEHIKGQGAIYGYTF. V gene TRBV6-1 combines with J gene TRBJ1-2; 12 bases agree with TRBD1. V lost 2 bases, J lost 4 bases, and 11 bases stayed unmatched. The CDR3 covers 18 residues. Germline V gene lookup returns CDR1 MNHNS and CDR2 SASEGT.

The CDR3 bases are TGTGCCAGCAGCCCCGCAGGGAGGGTTGAAAAACTGTTTTTT. Its protein is CASSPAGRVEKLFF. The chain joins TRBV6-5 to TRBJ1-4; D is perhaps TRBD1 (5 bases). This CDR3 is built from 14 residues. V was pared by 6 bases and J by 7 bases, with 15 bases between. The germline gives CDR1 MNHEY, CDR2 SVGAGI.

The genes are TRBV28 and TRBJ2-1; TRBD2 matches at 9 bases. V lost 6 bases, J lost 3 bases, and 12 bases stayed unmatched. This CDR3 is 17 amino acids long. Germline CDR1 MDHEN, CDR2 SYDVKM. DNA of the CDR3: TGTGCCAGCAGCCAGGCGGGGGGGGCGTCTCGCTACAATGAGCAGTTCTTC. This gives the protein CASSQAGGASRYNEQFF.

This chain uses TRBV30 with TRBJ2-7; the match to TRBD1 covers 9 bases. The trim removed 3 bases at V and 1 base at J, leaving 1 base unmatched. The germline V gene encodes CDR1 GTSNPN and CDR2 SVGIG (reference sequence). This CDR3 contains 13 residues. The CDR3 nucleotides read TGTGCCTGGAGAGGACAGGGGTCCTACGAGCAGTACTTC. Residues: CAWRGQGSYEQYF.

The V gene is TRBV30, the J gene TRBJ2-1; a weak D match, TRBD2 (6 bases). CDR1 and CDR2 (germline): GTSNPN, SVGIG (reference sequence). V dropped 6 bases and J dropped 5 bases, with 17 bases sitting between them. The CDR3 extends over 14 amino acids. The CDR3 DNA sequence: TGTGCCTGTACTAGGAGGGCTTTTAACAATGAGCAGTTCTTC. Amino acids: CACTRRAFNNEQFF.

The genes are TRBV6-5 and TRBJ1-1, with 8 bases aligning to TRBD1. The CDR3 is 14 residues long. Trimming at V came to 7 bases and at J to 1 base, leaving 5 bases not matched to a gene. Germline V gives CDR1 MNHEY, CDR2 SVGAGI. The CDR3: CASNMGQENTEAFF. The CDR3, as DNA: TGTGCCAGCAACATGGGACAGGAGAACACTGAAGCTTTCTTT.

The J gene is TRBJ2-7, the V gene TRBV4-1, with D maybe TRBD1 (6 bases). V was clipped by 0 bases and J by 0 bases, with 15 bases between them. The CDR3 runs to 17 residues. CDR1 and CDR2 from the germline V gene are MGHRA and YSYEKL. In nucleotides, the CDR3 is TGCGCCAGCAGCCAAGATCCAGGGGACGTAAGCTCCTACGAGCAGTACTTC. This encodes CASSQDPGDVSSYEQYF.

This clone was observed once. The rearrangement joins TRBV6-5 to TRBJ1-1; D gene unclear. The CDR3 is made up of 16 amino acids. V lost 0 bases and J lost 1, with 12 bases in between. In germline, CDR1 is MNHEY, CDR2 SVGAGI. CDR3 region: CASSYSNGEANTEAFF. The CDR3 DNA reads as TGTGCCAGCAGTTACTCAAACGGAGAAGCGAACACTGAAGCTTTCTTT.

This chain connects TRBV2 to TRBJ1-4, with 8 bases lining up with TRBD1. With V trimmed by 3 bases and J by 4 bases, 1 base remained unmatched. The CDR3 extends over 14 amino acids. In germline, CDR1 is SNHLY, CDR2 FYNNEI. CDR3 in amino acids: CASSDRGLNEKLFF. The CDR3 nucleotides read TGTGCCAGCAGTGACAGGGGGCTTAATGAAAAACTGTTTTTT.

The chain joins TRBV2 to TRBJ1-4; TRBD1 might be the D (6 bases). With 7 bases removed from V and 4 bases from J, the gap between germline ends came to 16 bases. Germline CDR1 reads SNHLY; CDR2 reads FYNNEI. The CDR3 spans 15 residues. The CDR3 reads CASNDRGADNEKLFF. DNA for the CDR3: TGTGCCAGCAATGACCGGGGGGCAGATAATGAAAAACTGTTTTTT.

This clone was detected once. CDR3 in amino acids: CAWSHRTGSETQYF. In DNA form, the CDR3 reads TGTGCCTGGAGCCATAGGACAGGGTCTGAGACCCAGTACTTC. The chain employs TRBV30 and TRBJ2-5; 8 positions match TRBD1. With 3 bases clipped from V and 5 bases from J, the junction kept 8 bases outside the gene matches. The CDR3 spans 14 residues. Germline loops: CDR1 GTSNPN, CDR2 SVGIG (reference sequence).

The genes are TRBV10-3 and TRBJ2-7, with 7 bases lining up with TRBD1. V lost 10 bases to trimming and J lost 1 base; unmatched junction nucleotides: 7. The CDR3 contains 13 residues. Germline CDR1 reads ENHRY; CDR2 reads SYGVKD. CDR3 residues: CASLPGQSYEQYF. The CDR3 bases are TGTGCCAGCCTACCGGGACAGTCCTACGAGCAGTACTTC.

This chain joins TRBV19 and TRBJ1-6; TRBD1 might be the D (5 bases). The CDR3 spans 15 residues. CDR1 is LNHDA, CDR2 SQIVND, per germline (reference sequence). Trimming removed 6 bases from V and 6 bases from J, with 15 bases in between. This CDR3 is CASRIRDLGNSPLHF. CDR3 nucleotide sequence: TGTGCCAGTAGGATCAGGGATCTTGGTAATTCACCCCTCCACTTT.

The V call is TRBV6-5, the J call TRBJ2-7, with 15 bases fitting TRBD2. Per germline, CDR1 MNHEY and CDR2 SVGAGI. The length of the CDR3 is 15 residues. Trimming cost V 7 bases and J 3 bases; bases outside gene matches: 4. The chain's CDR3 is CASKGLAGGNYEQYF. In DNA form, the CDR3 reads TGTGCCAGCAAGGGACTAGCGGGAGGCAACTACGAGCAGTACTTC.

The chain employs TRBV5-1 and TRBJ1-4, with no clear D. Germline V lookup: CDR1 SGHRS, CDR2 YFSETQ. CDR3 length equals 14 residues. V lost 3 bases to trimming and J lost 4 bases, with 10 bases between them. The CDR3 nucleotides read TGCGCCAGCAGCTCCGACGGGGTTAATGAAAAACTGTTTTTT. This sequence encodes CASSSDGVNEKLFF.

The genes are TRBV4-2 and TRBJ2-6; 7 positions agree with TRBD1. V trimming: 4 bases; J trimming: 1 base; junction bases outside the gene matches: 10. The V gene's germline CDR1 is LGHNA and CDR2 YNFKEQ. The CDR3 length is 18 residues. The CDR3 loop is CASSLGQLGDSGANVLTF. In nucleotides, the CDR3 is TGTGCCAGCAGCCTGGGACAGTTAGGAGATTCTGGGGCCAACGTCCTGACTTTC.

The rearrangement links TRBV18 to TRBJ1-5; 11 positions match TRBD1. CDR1 KGHSH and CDR2 LQKENI come from the germline V gene. With V trimmed by 5 bases and J by 7 bases, 4 bases remained unmatched. The CDR3 loop spans 14 amino acids. CDR3 residues: CASSKGTGGQPQHF. DNA of the CDR3: TGTGCCAGCTCAAAGGGGACAGGGGGACAGCCCCAGCATTTT.

The V call is TRBV20-1, the J call TRBJ2-1, with a tentative D call TRBD1 (6 bases). Germline V gene data show CDR1 as DFQATT and CDR2 as SNEGSKA (reference sequence). V was cut by 5 bases and J by 9 bases, with 11 bases left in between. The CDR3 runs to 11 residues. CDR3 bases: TGCAGTGCTCCAGGGGTTATTGAGCAGTTCTTC. Protein sequence: CSAPGVIEQFF.

This chain connects TRBV3-1 (or the pseudogene TRBV3-2) to TRBJ1-1; D may be TRBD1 (5 bases). V shed 5 bases and J shed 1 base, with 8 bases lying between them. Germline CDR1 reads LGHDT; CDR2 reads YNNKEL (reference sequence). CDR3 length: 13 amino acids. As DNA, the CDR3 is TGTGCCAGCAGCTCGCAGGGGAACACTGAAGCTTTCTTT. Protein: CASSSQGNTEAFF.

This chain joins TRBV11-3 and TRBJ2-2; TRBD1 matches 7 bases. Losses at the gene ends were 2 bases for V and 10 bases for J; bases not matched to a gene: 7. The CDR3 extends over 14 amino acids. Germline CDR1 is SGHNT and CDR2 is YENEEA. The CDR3 is CASSLRAGGEELFF. CDR3 DNA sequence: TGTGCCAGCAGCTTAAGGGCAGGGGGTGAGGAGCTGTTTTTT. The full variable domain, rest sourced from reference TRBV11-3 and TRBJ2-2, is EAGVVQSPRYKIIEKKQPVAFWCNPISGHNTLYWYLQNLGQGPELLIRYENEEAVDDSQLPKDRFSAERLKGVDSTLKIQPAELGDSAVYLCASSLRAGGEELFFGEGSRLTVL.

A single count supports this clone. The chain combines TRBV7-6 with TRBJ2-7; 7 positions match TRBD2. Germline V gene sequence: CDR1 SGHVS, CDR2 FNYEAQ. This CDR3 comprises 14 residues. Trimming removed 5 bases from V and 4 bases from J; junction bases left unmatched: 8. The CDR3 reads CASSSGTGGYEQYF. The CDR3 DNA follows: TGTGCCAGCAGCAGCGGGACGGGTGGGTACGAGCAGTACTTC.